The present TCR beta chain was sequenced within a study of blood T cells in healthy people across ages. General observations from the study: With unsorted PBMCs, a conclusive comparison of naive versus antigen-experienced cells was not possible.

Russia was home to the donors, healthy Caucasian individuals aged roughly 6 to 90. Turning to this clonotype: The antigen remains unidentified.

The V gene's germline CDR1 is SGDLS and CDR2 YYNGEE. The CDR3 loop spans 15 amino acids. V gave up 2 bases and J gave up 11 bases, with 20 bases separating them. Using a J-beta primer mix together with a sample-barcoded 5' primer, a second PCR was run for roughly 6 to 12 cycles. A tag from a template-switch adaptor with 12 random nucleotides marked each cDNA molecule. From the 5' RACE reads, TCRdb called clonotypes with MiXCR, one entry per CDR3 protein. The table includes roughly 1.9 million distinct CDR3 sequences, more than 35% detected once. V and J are TRBV9 and TRBJ2-1, with D perhaps being TRBD1 or TRBD2 (5 bases each). This receptor was identified in a human donor in good health. Input material: blood. The CDR3 DNA reads TGTGCCAGCAGCGTCGACGGGACCTCTTCGTTCCAGCAGTTCTTC. Its protein product is CASSVDGTSSFQQFF.